This TCR beta chain was observed in a study of technical replicates of blood from several donors. Here immunoSEQ multiplex PCR was the method, and the copy in TCRdb shows in-frame clones only, minus some. The table records under 85,000 clones, roughly 96% of them present only once. Looked up from germline, CDR1 is ENHRY and CDR2 is SYGVKD. CDR3 length equals 12 residues. With 6 bases removed from V and 1 base from J, the gap between germline ends came to 5 bases. V gene TRBV10-3 combines with J gene TRBJ2-3; D ambiguous. The source is a human donor in good health. Sequencing was carried out using T cells isolated from PBMCs. The CDR3 DNA sequence: TGTGCCATCAGAAGCCGCACAGATACGCAGTATTTT. Amino acids: CAIRSRTDTQYF.